This T cell receptor (beta chain) was found in a study of shared clonotypes between healthy human individuals. Turning to the study itself: Three men and a couple of women, aged 18 to 49, were donors. Study observations and caveats: Tissues were not sampled, only blood, and their repertoires likely differ. Few donors restricted represented genetic and exposure-history diversity. Clonotypes not shared had lower generation probabilities than those common to all four donors.

Trimming pared 3 bases from V and 6 bases from J, leaving 16 bases between. The germline V gene has CDR1 SGHDT and CDR2 YYEEEE. The CDR3 runs 14 residues. Sequenced by immunoSEQ multiplex PCR; TCRdb stores in-frame clones only, minus some. The sample shows around 600,000 clones, around 96% of them seen only once. CD8 cells regarded as naive lacked CD45RO, were positively chosen for CCR7, and omitted terminally differentiated effector memory CD45RA+ cells. Of note for this clone: Its target is not known.

Sequenced material: naive CD8+ T cells sorted from blood. The gene calls are TRBV5-6 and TRBJ2-7, with D perhaps given as TRBD1 or TRBD2 (5 bases each). This receptor was taken from a woman in her 30s in good health. This chain's CDR3 is CASSWGFEGSEQYF. Here the CDR3 DNA reads TGTGCCAGCAGCTGGGGGTTTGAGGGGAGCGAGCAGTACTTC.